The T cell receptor beta chain under discussion was sequenced for a study of PD-1 blockade in mismatch repair-deficient tumors. Germline assignment: CDR1 MNHNS and CDR2 SASEGT. V was pared by 1 base and J by 7 bases, with 11 bases between. CDR3 length equals 13 residues. The repertoire was sequenced with immunoSEQ multiplex PCR; TCRdb's copy has only in-frame clones and lacks some. The profile shows under 75,000 clones, about 91% of them singletons. This clone has only a few counts. The sequence was collected from an adult with mismatch repair-deficient cancer. J is TRBJ2-7 and V is TRBV6-1; the D call may be TRBD1 or TRBD2 (5 bases each). The source material was peripheral blood, sampled 52 weeks after starting pembrolizumab. This CDR3 reads CASSEGSRGEQYF. In DNA, the CDR3 is TGTGCCAGCAGTGAAGGTTCGAGGGGAGAGCAGTACTTC.